This TCR beta chain derives from a study of technical replicates of blood from a handful of donors. The table came from immunoSEQ multiplex PCR; TCRdb's copy has only in-frame clones and leaves some out. The sample holds 65,000 to 80,000 clones, around 93% seen once. Germline assignment: CDR1 MGHRA and CDR2 YSYEKL. The V end was cut by 4 bases, the J end by 0 bases, with 10 bases between. The CDR3 extends over 15 amino acids. This chain connects TRBV4-1 to TRBJ1-5; unclear D gene. The clonotype originates from a human donor in good health. Sequencing was performed on T cells isolated from PBMCs. The CDR3 sequence: CASSLQESSNQPQHF. The CDR3 DNA reads as TGCGCCAGCAGCCTCCAGGAAAGTAGCAATCAGCCCCAGCATTTT.